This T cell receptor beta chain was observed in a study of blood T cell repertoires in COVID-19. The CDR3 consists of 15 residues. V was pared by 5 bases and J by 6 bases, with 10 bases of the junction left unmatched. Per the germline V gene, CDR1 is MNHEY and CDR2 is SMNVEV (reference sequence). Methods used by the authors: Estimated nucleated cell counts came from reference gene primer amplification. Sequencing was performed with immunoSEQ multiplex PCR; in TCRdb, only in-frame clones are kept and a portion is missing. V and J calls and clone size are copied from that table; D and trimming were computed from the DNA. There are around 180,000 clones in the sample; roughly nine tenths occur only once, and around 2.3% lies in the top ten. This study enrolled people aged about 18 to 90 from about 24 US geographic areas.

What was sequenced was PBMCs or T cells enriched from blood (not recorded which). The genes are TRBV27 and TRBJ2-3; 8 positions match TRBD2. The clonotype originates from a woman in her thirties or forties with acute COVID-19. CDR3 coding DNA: TGTGCCAGCAGTGGCTTGGGACTAGTCCCCGATACGCAGTATTTT. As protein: CASSGLGLVPDTQYF.